These 2 T cell receptor beta chains were all obtained from the same sample, sequenced in a study of cytomegalovirus exposure and HLA in healthy donors. The PCR employed 60 Vbeta primers together with 13 Jbeta primers. The table came from immunoSEQ multiplex PCR; TCRdb's copy has only in-frame clones and leaves some out. The data contain roughly 130,000 clones, about three quarters of them singletons. The sequencing sample was made of PBMCs. The receptor source for this set is a male donor in good health and CMV-seropositive.

J is TRBJ2-2 and V is TRBV19; 11 bases line up with TRBD2. Germline V gene lookup returns CDR1 LNHDA and CDR2 SQIVND (reference sequence). The CDR3 consists of 17 residues. J gave up 5 bases and V 0 bases, and 5 bases lay outside the gene matches. The CDR3 DNA reads as TGTGCCAGTAGTATAGATCCACTAGCGGGAGTTACCGGGGAGCTGTTTTTT. It specifies CASSIDPLAGVTGELFF.

Concerning this clone itself: The junction departs from the called germline gene at one end, perhaps through a read error. The rearrangement joins TRBV4-3 to TRBJ1-2; D gene unclear. Germline V lookup: CDR1 LGHNA, CDR2 YSLEER. The CDR3 is 16 residues long. CDR3 residues: CASSQGPNEVNYGYPF. As DNA, the CDR3 is TGCGCCAGCAGCCAAGGGCCCAATGAGGTTAACTATGGCTACCCCTTC.